The 24 T cell receptor beta chains below were found in one sample sequenced in a study of blood T cell repertoires in COVID-19. Here immunoSEQ multiplex PCR was the method, and the copy in TCRdb shows in-frame clones only, minus some. The sample lists a few hundred thousand clones, 86% occurring once. The sample taken for sequencing was peripheral blood. The source is a man aged 40-55 years who had recovered from COVID-19.

The rearrangement links TRBV29-1 to TRBJ1-2; D gene unclear. CDR1 and CDR2 from the germline V gene are SQVTM and ANQGSEA. This CDR3 comprises 11 residues. The V end was cut by 7 bases, the J end by 8 bases, with 14 bases between. DNA of the CDR3: TGCAGCGCGCGAGGGCGTGTAGGCTACACCTTC. Its protein is CSARGRVGYTF.

This chain joins TRBV30 and TRBJ2-7; 8 positions agree with TRBD2. CDR1 and CDR2 from the germline V gene are GTSNPN and SVGIG (reference sequence). There are 20 residues in the CDR3. V shed 3 bases, J shed 2 bases, and the junction held 24 bases outside the gene matches. CDR3 amino acids: CAWSGGTQGVGGRFPYEQYF. Here the CDR3 DNA reads TGTGCCTGGAGCGGGGGGACACAGGGTGTCGGCGGGAGGTTCCCCTACGAGCAGTACTTC.

This clone was counted only a few times. The chain couples TRBV7-2 to TRBJ2-5; 9 positions match TRBD2. Germline CDR1 is SGHTA and CDR2 is FQGNSA. The CDR3 runs 15 residues. With 5 bases clipped from V and 4 bases from J, the junction kept 8 bases outside the gene matches. The DNA for the CDR3 is TGTGCCAGCAGCCCGACGAGGACTAGCGCAGAGACCCAGTACTTC. It yields the protein CASSPTRTSAETQYF.

The chain carries TRBV5-1 and TRBJ2-1; weak D call: TRBD1 (7 bases). CDR1 SGHRS and CDR2 YFSETQ come from the germline V gene. This CDR3 comprises 16 residues. Trimming took 0 bases from V and 3 from J, leaving 13 bases between them. The CDR3 spells CASSLGAGQLYNEQFF. In DNA form, the CDR3 reads TGCGCCAGCAGCTTGGGTGCGGGACAGCTCTACAATGAGCAGTTCTTC.

This rearrangement joins TRBV9 to TRBJ2-7, with TRBD1 matching over 7 bases. Trimming took 0 bases from V and 5 from J; bases not matched to a gene: 17. The CDR3 sequence is 18 residues long. Germline CDR1 reads SGDLS; CDR2 reads YYNGEE. This chain's CDR3 is CASSVEGAPSHLIDEQYF. The CDR3 DNA sequence: TGTGCCAGCAGCGTAGAGGGGGCGCCGAGTCATTTGATCGACGAGCAGTACTTC.

The V gene is TRBV7-2, the J gene TRBJ2-7; 11 bases are a match to TRBD1. Germline CDR1 SGHTA, CDR2 FQGNSA. V gave up 0 bases and J gave up 2 bases; unmatched junction bases: 0. This CDR3 region has 15 residues. CDR3 protein: CASSLAGQGAYEQYF. The CDR3 nucleotides read TGTGCCAGCAGCTTAGCGGGACAGGGGGCCTACGAGCAGTACTTC.

The chain has TRBV7-2 and TRBJ2-3; 9 bases agree with TRBD1. Germline CDR1 is SGHTA and CDR2 is FQGNSA. The CDR3 spans 14 residues. V lost 5 bases, J lost 7 bases, and 7 bases stayed unmatched. CDR3 nucleotides: TGTGCCAGCAGCCCCCACAGGGGGCAAAATACGCAGTATTTT. Its translation is CASSPHRGQNTQYF.

V and J are TRBV2 and TRBJ2-1; 13 bases match TRBD2. The CDR3 loop spans 16 amino acids. CDR1 and CDR2 from the germline V gene are SNHLY and FYNNEI. Germline trimming cut 5 bases from V and 7 bases from J; bases unmatched to any gene: 8. The CDR3 bases are TGTGCCAGCAGTCCGACGACTAGCGGGGGGAAGAATGAGCAGTTCTTC. This encodes CASSPTTSGGKNEQFF.

This clone came up a few times. The V call is TRBV6-2 or TRBV6-3, the J call TRBJ1-1; TRBD1 matches at 7 bases. V lost 4 bases to trimming and J lost 4 bases; unmatched junction nucleotides: 6. The CDR3 consists of 14 residues. Germline V gives CDR1 MNHEY, CDR2 SVGEGT. The CDR3 loop is CASSLTGKGTEAFF. CDR3 DNA sequence: TGTGCCAGCAGTTTGACAGGGAAGGGCACTGAAGCTTTCTTT.

This rearrangement joins TRBV20-1 to TRBJ1-1, with 7 bases that match TRBD1. This CDR3 contains 15 residues. Losses at the gene ends were 3 bases for V and 3 bases for J; bases not matched to a gene: 10. Germline CDR1 reads DFQATT; CDR2 reads SNEGSKA (reference sequence). Here the CDR3 DNA reads TGCAGTGCTAGTCGGACAGGTGGGGTGGACACTGAAGCTTTCTTT. As protein: CSASRTGGVDTEAFF.

The chain links TRBV2 to TRBJ2-7, with D maybe TRBD2 (6 bases). CDR1 and CDR2 from the germline V gene are SNHLY and FYNNEI. V gave up 2 bases and J gave up 3 bases, with 11 bases separating them. The CDR3 is made up of 14 amino acids. The CDR3 here is CASSESEGGYEQYF. CDR3 sequence (DNA): TGTGCCAGCAGTGAATCAGAGGGAGGCTACGAGCAGTACTTC.

This chain uses TRBV6-6 with TRBJ2-7; 7 nucleotides line up with TRBD2. This CDR3 spans 15 amino acids. The V segment lost 0 bases and the J segment 4 bases; nucleotides outside the gene matches: 6. Germline V CDR1 and CDR2: MNHNY, SVGAGI (reference sequence). The CDR3 region has the DNA TGTGCCAGCAGTTACTCTACTAGCGAACGTTACGAGCAGTACTTC. Translation gives CASSYSTSERYEQYF.

This clone showed up just once. This chain links TRBV7-3 with TRBJ2-5, with 10 bases that match TRBD2. CDR3 length: 15 residues. After removal of 5 bases from V and 4 bases from J, the junction contained 7 bases not matched to a gene. Germline V gene sequence: CDR1 SGHTA, CDR2 FQGTGA. The CDR3 DNA follows: TGTGCCAGCAGCCCCATTGCTAGCGGGAGAGAGACCCAGTACTTC. As protein: CASSPIASGRETQYF.

DNA of the CDR3: TGTGCCAGCAGCCTCCCTACTGAGGGAGATACGCAGTATTTT. It yields the protein CASSLPTEGDTQYF. V usage is TRBV9 and J usage is TRBJ2-3; D is perhaps TRBD2 (5 bases). CDR1 is SGDLS, CDR2 YYNGEE, per germline. CDR3 length: 14 residues. The V and J ends lost 4 bases and 5 bases respectively, with 14 bases between them.

This clone was recorded once. This chain uses TRBV12-3 or TRBV12-4 with TRBJ2-2; D might be TRBD1 (5 bases). The ends were cut back, 2 bases at V and 6 bases at J, with 7 bases in the middle. CDR3 length: 13 amino acids. CDR3 bases: TGTGCCAGCAGTTTACAGGGCCCCGGGGAGCTGTTTTTT. Translating it yields CASSLQGPGELFF.

V and J are TRBV6-2 or TRBV6-3 and TRBJ2-1, with TRBD1 identical over 7 bases. V was clipped by 3 bases and J by 8 bases; unmatched bases: 10. The CDR3 contains 15 residues. In germline, CDR1 is MNHEY, CDR2 SVGEGT. The CDR3 region has the DNA TGTGCCAGCAGTTATGCAGGGGGAAATGGCGATGAGCAGTTCTTC. Translation: CASSYAGGNGDEQFF.

The CDR3 sequence is CASSQNRGMSYEQYF. The CDR3 nucleotides are TGTGCCAGCAGCCAGAACAGGGGTATGTCCTACGAGCAGTACTTC. V and J are TRBV3-1 (or the pseudogene TRBV3-2) and TRBJ2-7; 7 nucleotides match TRBD1. The CDR3 is made up of 15 amino acids. Germline lookup yields CDR1 LGHDT and CDR2 YNNKEL (reference sequence). Unmatched junction bases numbered 6, after V lost 3 bases and J lost 1 base.

This sequence joins TRBV19 and TRBJ1-2; 8 nucleotides match TRBD1. V was pared by 7 bases and J by 7 bases, with 5 bases of the junction left unmatched. This CDR3 has 12 residues. Per the germline V gene, CDR1 is LNHDA and CDR2 is SQIVND (reference sequence). CDR3 sequence: CASNGQGFGYTF. The DNA of the CDR3 is TGTGCCAGTAACGGACAGGGTTTTGGCTACACCTTC.

The CDR3 reads CASSSASRDSPLHF. The CDR3 DNA reads as TGTGCCAGCAGCTCAGCCTCGAGGGATTCACCCCTCCACTTT. The chain couples TRBV9 to TRBJ1-6; D ambiguous. The germline gives CDR1 SGDLS, CDR2 YYNGEE. V dropped 4 bases and J dropped 8 bases, with 13 bases sitting between them. The CDR3 runs to 14 residues.

The chain recombines TRBV9 with TRBJ2-1; D is unresolved. Germline V CDR1 and CDR2: SGDLS, YYNGEE. V was pared by 4 bases and J by 9 bases, with 8 bases between. CDR3 length: 11 amino acids. CDR3 in amino acids: CASSIRGEQFF. DNA of the CDR3: TGTGCCAGCAGCATCCGCGGTGAGCAGTTCTTC.

The rearrangement links TRBV11-2 to TRBJ2-5; 9 nucleotides line up with TRBD1. There are 15 residues in the CDR3. V shed 4 bases, J shed 5 bases, and the junction held 8 bases outside the gene matches. Germline CDR1 reads SGHAT; CDR2 reads FQNNGV. The DNA for the CDR3 is TGTGCCAGCAGCTACCGAAGGACAGGGGAGGAGACCCAGTACTTC. It codes for CASSYRRTGEETQYF.

The chain recombines TRBV5-3 with TRBJ2-2; TRBD2 matches at 10 bases. TRBV5-3 qualifies as an ORF whose function is uncertain. The CDR3 runs to 18 residues. Trimming at V came to 4 bases and at J to 8 bases, leaving 17 bases not matched to a gene. This chain's CDR3 is CARSPSTEREGLSGELFF. Written as DNA, the CDR3 is TGTGCCAGAAGCCCCAGTACGGAGCGGGAGGGCCTAAGTGGGGAGCTGTTTTTT.

The chain uses TRBV11-3 and TRBJ2-1, with 10 bases matching TRBD2. CDR1 and CDR2 from the germline V gene are SGHNT and YENEEA. The CDR3 contains 17 residues. The V gene end was trimmed by 5 bases and the J gene end by 9 bases; junction bases not matched to a gene: 16. The CDR3 is CASSSDPASSGRGEQFF. CDR3 nucleotide sequence: TGTGCCAGCAGCAGCGACCCCGCTTCTAGCGGGAGAGGTGAGCAGTTCTTC.

The V and J genes are TRBV12-5 and TRBJ1-3; D gene ambiguous. Germline V lookup: CDR1 LGHNT, CDR2 FRNRAP. CDR3 length: 15 residues. V gave up 4 bases and J gave up 2 bases, with 12 bases separating them. The DNA for the CDR3 is TGTGCTAGTGGTTCCCCGCGTGAAGCTGGAAACACCATATATTTT. Translating gives CASGSPREAGNTIYF. Supplemented by reference TRBV12-5 and TRBJ1-3, the full variable domain reads DARVTQTPRHKVTEMGQEVTMRCQPILGHNTVFWYRQTMMQGLELLAYFRNRAPLDDSGMPKDRFSAEMPDATLATLKIQPSEPRDSAVYFCASGSPREAGNTIYFGEGSWLTVV.